Below, 8 T cell receptor beta chains from the same sample are listed, as sequenced in a study of cytomegalovirus exposure and HLA in healthy donors. PCR primers comprised 60 Vbeta and 13 Jbeta primers. The protocol was immunoSEQ multiplex PCR, while the TCRdb copy is restricted to in-frame clones and leaves out a portion. The sample holds about 100,000 clones; 82% are singletons and the top ten take 2% to 3%. The sample consisted of PBMCs. Receptor source: a man aged 25 to 40 in good health and CMV-seropositive.

The rearrangement uses TRBV2 and TRBJ1-4, with TRBD1 matching over 11 bases. V trimming: 3 bases; J trimming: 7 bases; junction bases outside the gene matches: 4. There are 15 residues in the CDR3. CDR1 and CDR2 (germline): SNHLY, FYNNEI. The CDR3 region has the DNA TGTGCCAGCAGTGAGGACAGGGGGCAATTTGAAAAACTGTTTTTT. Its translation: CASSEDRGQFEKLFF.

The chain employs TRBV5-5 and TRBJ1-6, with 10 bases aligning to TRBD1. The CDR3 is 18 residues long. V shed 3 bases, J shed 5 bases, and the junction held 11 bases outside the gene matches. Germline V gene sequence: CDR1 SGHKS, CDR2 YYEKEE (reference sequence). CDR3 coding DNA: TGTGCCAGCAGCTCCCGGGACAGGGGAATCGGTAATAATTCACCCCTCCACTTT. Translation gives CASSSRDRGIGNNSPLHF.

This chain uses TRBV11-1 with TRBJ1-1; TRBD1 matches 7 bases. CDR1 is SGHAT and CDR2 is FQDESV in the germline V gene (reference sequence). V trimming: 5 bases; J trimming: 10 bases; junction bases outside the gene matches: 10. This CDR3 has 13 amino acids. The CDR3 spells CASSQDRFPRAFF. CDR3 DNA sequence: TGTGCCAGCAGCCAGGACAGGTTCCCTCGAGCTTTCTTT.

This clone came up a few times. The V call is TRBV6-4, the J call TRBJ2-1, with a tentative D call TRBD1 (6 bases). The CDR3 runs to 13 residues. The V end lost 6 bases, the J end lost 7 bases, and 13 bases lay between the germline ends. The germline V gene has CDR1 MRHNA and CDR2 SNTAGT. Here the CDR3 reads CASSPGASNEQFF. The CDR3 region has the DNA TGTGCCAGCAGCCCAGGGGCGTCGAATGAGCAGTTCTTC.

This chain links TRBV6-1 with TRBJ2-3, with 13 bases fitting TRBD2. J lost 3 bases, V lost 6 bases, and 3 bases had no gene match. In germline, CDR1 is MNHNS, CDR2 SASEGT. This CDR3 has 15 residues. The CDR3 loop reads CASRVLAGGTDTQYF. The CDR3 DNA sequence: TGTGCCAGCAGGGTACTAGCGGGGGGGACAGATACGCAGTATTTT.

This clone appeared a few times. The chain couples TRBV9 to TRBJ2-6; 8 positions match TRBD1. The J segment lost 0 bases and the V segment lost 4 bases, leaving 15 bases of the junction unmatched. The CDR3 is 20 amino acids. The germline V gene has CDR1 SGDLS and CDR2 YYNGEE. CDR3 in DNA: TGTGCCAGCAGCCCGAGGGAAGGGGACAGGTCTTACTCTGGGGCCAACGTCCTGACTTTC. This codes for CASSPREGDRSYSGANVLTF. The full variable domain, its missing parts supplied by reference TRBV9 and TRBJ2-6, is DSGVTQTPKHLITATGQRVTLRCSPRSGDLSVYWYQQSLDQGLQFLIQYYNGEERAKGNILERFSAQQFPDLHSELNLSSLELGDSALYFCASSPREGDRSYSGANVLTFGAGSRLTVL.

In its sample, this clone was seen a few times. The rearrangement uses TRBV6-6 and TRBJ1-4; 8 nucleotides line up with TRBD1. Looked up from germline, CDR1 is MNHNY and CDR2 is SVGAGI (reference sequence). The CDR3 has 14 amino acids. The ends lost 4 bases at V and 7 bases at J; junction bases unmatched: 5. The CDR3 sequence is CASSSGGVIEKLFF. As DNA, the CDR3 is TGTGCCAGCAGTTCAGGGGGCGTTATTGAAAAACTGTTTTTT.

The J gene is TRBJ2-2, the V gene TRBV5-6; 10 bases are shared with TRBD1. Looked up from germline, CDR1 is SGHDT and CDR2 is YYEEEE. Trimming at V came to 0 bases and at J to 4 bases, leaving 6 bases not matched to a gene. CDR3 length equals 17 residues. The CDR3 loop reads CASSLDLGQGITGELFF. In DNA, the CDR3 is TGTGCCAGCAGCTTGGACTTGGGACAGGGGATCACCGGGGAGCTGTTTTTT. Full variable domain (remainder filled in from reference TRBV5-6 and TRBJ2-2): DAGVTQSPTHLIKTRGQQVTLRCSPKSGHDTVSWYQQALGQGPQFIFQYYEEEERQRGNFPDRFSGHQFPNYSSELNVNALLLGDSALYLCASSLDLGQGITGELFFGEGSRLTVL.